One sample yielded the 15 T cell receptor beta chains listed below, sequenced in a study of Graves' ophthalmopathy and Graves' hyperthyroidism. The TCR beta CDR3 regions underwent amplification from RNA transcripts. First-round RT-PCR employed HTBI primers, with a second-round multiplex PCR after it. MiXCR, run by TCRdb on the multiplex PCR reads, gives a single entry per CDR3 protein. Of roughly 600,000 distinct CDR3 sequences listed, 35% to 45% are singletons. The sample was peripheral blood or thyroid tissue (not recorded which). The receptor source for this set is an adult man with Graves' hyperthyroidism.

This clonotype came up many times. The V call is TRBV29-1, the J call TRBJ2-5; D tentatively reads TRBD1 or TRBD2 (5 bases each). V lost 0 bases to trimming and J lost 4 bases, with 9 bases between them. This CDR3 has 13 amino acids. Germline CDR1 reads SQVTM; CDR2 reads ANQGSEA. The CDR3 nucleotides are TGCAGCGTTGAAGAGGGACGGGGAGAGACCCAGTACTTC. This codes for CSVEEGRGETQYF. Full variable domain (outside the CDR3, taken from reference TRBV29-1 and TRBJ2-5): SAVISQKPSRDICQRGTSLTIQCQVDSQVTMMFWYRQQPGQSLTLIATANQGSEATYESGFVIDKFPISRPNLTFSTLTVSNMSPEDSSIYLCSVEEGRGETQYFGPGTRLLVL.

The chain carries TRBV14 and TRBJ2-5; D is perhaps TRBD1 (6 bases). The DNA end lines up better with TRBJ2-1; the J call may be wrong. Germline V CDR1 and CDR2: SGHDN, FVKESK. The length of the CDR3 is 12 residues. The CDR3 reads CASSRPGTEQFF. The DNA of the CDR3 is TGTGCCAGCAGCCGCCCCGGGACAGAGCAGTTCTTC.

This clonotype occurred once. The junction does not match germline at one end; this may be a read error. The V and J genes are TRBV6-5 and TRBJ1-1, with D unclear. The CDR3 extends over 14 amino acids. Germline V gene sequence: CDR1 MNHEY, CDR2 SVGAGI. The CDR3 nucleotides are TGTGCCGGCAGTTACTTCGGCCTCAACACTGAAGCTTTCTTT. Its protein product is CAGSYFGLNTEAFF.

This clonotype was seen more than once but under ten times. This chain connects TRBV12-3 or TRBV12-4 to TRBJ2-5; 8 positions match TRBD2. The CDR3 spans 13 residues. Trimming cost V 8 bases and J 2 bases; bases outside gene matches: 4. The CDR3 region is CASLSGAQETQYF. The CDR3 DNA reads TGTGCCAGCCTTAGCGGGGCACAAGAGACCCAGTACTTC.

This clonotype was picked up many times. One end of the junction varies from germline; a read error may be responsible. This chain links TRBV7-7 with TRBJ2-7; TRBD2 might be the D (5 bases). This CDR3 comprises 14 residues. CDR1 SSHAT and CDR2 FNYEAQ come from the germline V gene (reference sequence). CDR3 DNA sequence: TGTGCTAGCAGTTTGGACTCTGGCTCCTACGAGCAGTACTTC. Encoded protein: CASSLDSGSYEQYF.

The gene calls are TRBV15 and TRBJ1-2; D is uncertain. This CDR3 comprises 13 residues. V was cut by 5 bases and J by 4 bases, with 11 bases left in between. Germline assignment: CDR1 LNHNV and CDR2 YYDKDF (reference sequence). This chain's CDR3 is CATSYARSYGYTF. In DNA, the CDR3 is TGTGCCACCAGCTATGCGAGGAGCTATGGCTACACCTTC.

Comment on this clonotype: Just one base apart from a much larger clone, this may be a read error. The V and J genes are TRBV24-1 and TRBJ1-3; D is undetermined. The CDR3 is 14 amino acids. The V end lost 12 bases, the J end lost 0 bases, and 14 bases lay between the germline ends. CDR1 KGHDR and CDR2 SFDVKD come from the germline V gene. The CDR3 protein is CAAESQLSGNTIYF. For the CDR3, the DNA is TGTGCCGCCGAGAGCCAGCTCTCTGGAAACACCATATATTTT.

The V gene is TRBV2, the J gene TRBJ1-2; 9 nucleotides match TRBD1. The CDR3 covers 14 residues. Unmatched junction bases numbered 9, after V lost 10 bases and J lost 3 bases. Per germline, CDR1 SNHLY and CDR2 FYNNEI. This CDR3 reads CAINLGQGDYGYTF. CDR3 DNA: TGTGCCATCAACCTGGGACAGGGTGACTATGGCTACACCTTC.

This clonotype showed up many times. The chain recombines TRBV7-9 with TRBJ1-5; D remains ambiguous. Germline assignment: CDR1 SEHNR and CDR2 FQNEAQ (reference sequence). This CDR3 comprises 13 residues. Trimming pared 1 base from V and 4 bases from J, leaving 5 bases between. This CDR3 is CASSLDTNQPQHF. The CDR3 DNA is TGTGCCAGCAGCTTAGACACAAATCAGCCCCAGCATTTT.

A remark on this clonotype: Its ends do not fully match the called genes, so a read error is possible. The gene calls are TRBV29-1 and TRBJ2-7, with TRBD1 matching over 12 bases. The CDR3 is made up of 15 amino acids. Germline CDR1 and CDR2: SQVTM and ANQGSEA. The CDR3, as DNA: TGCAGCGTTCAAGAAACCGGGACAGGGGGCCTCGAGCAGTACTTC. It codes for CSVQETGTGGLEQYF.

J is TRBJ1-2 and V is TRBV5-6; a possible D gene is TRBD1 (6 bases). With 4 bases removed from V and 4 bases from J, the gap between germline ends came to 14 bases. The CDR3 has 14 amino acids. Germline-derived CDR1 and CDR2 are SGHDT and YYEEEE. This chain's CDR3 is CASSGGQSTYGYTF. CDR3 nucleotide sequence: TGTGCCAGCAGCGGGGGGCAGAGCACCTATGGCTACACCTTC.

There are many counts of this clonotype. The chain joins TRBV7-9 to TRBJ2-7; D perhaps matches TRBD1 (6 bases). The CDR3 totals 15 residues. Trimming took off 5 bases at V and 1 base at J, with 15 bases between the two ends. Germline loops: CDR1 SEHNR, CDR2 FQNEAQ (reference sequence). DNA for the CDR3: TGTGCCAGCAGCGCAGGGGTGGGGGTTTCCTACGAGCAGTACTTC. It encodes CASSAGVGVSYEQYF.

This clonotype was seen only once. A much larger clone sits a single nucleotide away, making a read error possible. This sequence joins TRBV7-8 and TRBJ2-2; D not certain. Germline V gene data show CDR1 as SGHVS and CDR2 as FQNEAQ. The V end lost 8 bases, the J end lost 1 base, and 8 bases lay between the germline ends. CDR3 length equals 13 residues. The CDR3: CASLSGNTGELFF. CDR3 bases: TGTGCCAGCTTGTCAGGGAACACCGGGGAGCTGTTTTTT.

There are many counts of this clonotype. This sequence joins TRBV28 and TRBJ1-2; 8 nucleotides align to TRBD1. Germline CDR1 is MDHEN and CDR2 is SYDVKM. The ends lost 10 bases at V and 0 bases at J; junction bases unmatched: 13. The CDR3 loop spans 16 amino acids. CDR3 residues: CATIKTGVGANYGYTF. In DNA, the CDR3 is TGTGCCACGATCAAGACAGGGGTGGGAGCTAACTATGGCTACACCTTC.

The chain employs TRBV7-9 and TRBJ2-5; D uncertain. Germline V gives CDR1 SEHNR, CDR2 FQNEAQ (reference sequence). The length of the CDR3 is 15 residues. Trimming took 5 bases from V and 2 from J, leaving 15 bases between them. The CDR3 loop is CASSALRALQETQYF. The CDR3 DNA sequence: TGTGCCAGCAGCGCTTTAAGGGCGCTTCAAGAGACCCAGTACTTC.